The next 8 T cell receptor beta chains were all read from a single sample in a study of regulatory T cells in long-lasting Graves disease. Through Arm-PCR of CDR3 regions and iRepertoire HTBI primers, TCR beta libraries were built. TCRdb reanalysed the multiplex PCR reads using MiXCR and keeps one entry per CDR3 protein. The sample carries about 660,000 distinct CDR3 sequences, 30% recorded once. Time point: persistent/refractory GD, antithyroid drugs over 5 years with positive TRAb. Following extraction of RNA from PBMCs, that RNA was used to make the TCR library. Sequenced here: peripheral blood mononuclear cells (PBMCs), sampled when the disease was refractory, from a patient treated with antithyroid drugs. All receptors come from a female donor with Graves disease.

J is TRBJ1-1 and V is TRBV19; 7 bases are a match to TRBD1. The CDR3 sequence is 17 residues long. V trimming: 7 bases; J trimming: 0 bases; junction bases outside the gene matches: 14. The germline gives CDR1 LNHDA, CDR2 SQIVND (reference sequence). In DNA form, the CDR3 reads TGTGCCAGTATCTGGCGGGCAGGGGGGGGTATGAACACTGAAGCTTTCTTT. As protein: CASIWRAGGGMNTEAFF.

This clonotype was observed a handful of times. The CDR3, as DNA: TGTGCCATCAGTGAGCGTCCGGGACAGGGCTACGAGCAGTACTTC. Its translation is CAISERPGQGYEQYF. This rearrangement joins TRBV10-3 to TRBJ2-7; TRBD1 matches at 9 bases. This CDR3 has 15 residues. With 2 bases clipped from V and 3 bases from J, the junction kept 5 bases outside the gene matches. Germline assignment: CDR1 ENHRY and CDR2 SYGVKD.

In the case of this clonotype: One junction end does not reproduce the germline sequence, and a read error may be involved. V gene TRBV5-1 combines with J gene TRBJ1-2, with 11 nucleotides matching TRBD1. CDR3 length equals 21 residues. The germline V gene encodes CDR1 SGHRS and CDR2 YFSETQ. Here the CDR3 DNA reads TGTGCCAGCAGCTTGGCCGTGCTTTTCGGACAGGGGGCCTCATTGTCATATGGCTACACCTTC. Its protein product is CASSLAVLFGQGASLSYGYTF.

This clonotype has more than one count but fewer than ten. The chain joins TRBV3-1 to TRBJ1-2; D is uncertain. CDR3 size: 13 residues. Trimming took 3 bases from V and 3 from J, leaving 8 bases between them. The germline CDR1 and CDR2 sequences are LGHDT and YNNKEL (reference sequence). The CDR3 DNA sequence: TGTGCCAGCAGCCATACCAGCGACTATGGCTACACCTTC. Protein: CASSHTSDYGYTF. Based on the CDR3 plus reference TRBV3-1 and TRBJ1-2, the full variable domain is DTAVSQTPKYLVTQMGNDKSIKCEQNLGHDTMYWYKQDSKKFLKIMFSYNNKELIINETVPNRFSPKSPDKAHLNLHINSLELGDSAVYFCASSHTSDYGYTFGSGTRLTVV.

Only a few counts were recorded for this clonotype. CDR3: CSAKDLAYGYTF. The DNA of the CDR3 is TGCAGTGCGAAGGACCTAGCCTATGGCTACACCTTC. V gene TRBV20-1 combines with J gene TRBJ1-2; D is uncertain. The CDR3 has 12 residues. Between the trimmed V and J ends, which lost 6 bases and 4 bases, there was a span of 12 bases. The germline CDR1 and CDR2 sequences are DFQATT and SNEGSKA (reference sequence).

There are a few counts of this clonotype. The chain joins TRBV29-1 to TRBJ1-1; D ambiguous. The CDR3 is 12 residues long. V lost 7 bases to trimming and J lost 1 base, with 10 bases between them. Germline values: CDR1 SQVTM, CDR2 ANQGSEA. The CDR3 is CSGGAGNTEAFF. Here the CDR3 DNA reads TGCAGCGGAGGTGCGGGGAACACTGAAGCTTTCTTT.

This clonotype was detected a few times. The chain has TRBV3-1 and TRBJ1-1, with 7 bases aligning to TRBD1. V gave up 6 bases and J gave up 8 bases; unmatched junction bases: 6. Germline CDR1 reads LGHDT; CDR2 reads YNNKEL (reference sequence). The CDR3 totals 12 residues. In DNA, the CDR3 is TGTGCCAGCAGACTCCAACAGGGGGAAGCTTTCTTT. This encodes CASRLQQGEAFF.

This clonotype was detected many times. The chain recombines TRBV12-3 or TRBV12-4 with TRBJ2-2; D may be TRBD2 (6 bases). The CDR3 is 15 amino acids. Trimming cost V 3 bases and J 5 bases, with 13 bases left between them. CDR3 sequence reads: CASSFRRGGTGELFF. CDR3 in DNA: TGTGCCAGCAGTTTCCGGAGGGGCGGGACCGGGGAGCTGTTTTTT.